One sample yielded the 20 T cell receptor beta chains listed below, sequenced in a study of T cells expressing NK-cell markers. Reprocessing the 5' RACE reads, TCRdb reports a single entry for every CDR3 protein and omits DNA. The sample has roughly 150,000 distinct CDR3 sequences. Input material: blood T cells: a sorted CD56 or NKG2C T cell subset, CD4+ or CD8+ T cells, or bulk PBMC T cells (not recorded which). These receptors all come from a woman aged 18-70 years in good health.

This chain links TRBV20-1 with TRBJ1-5; without DNA, the TCRdb call of TRBD1 cannot be checked. CDR1 and CDR2 (germline): DFQATT, SNEGSKA (reference sequence). This CDR3 is 17 amino acids long. Here the CDR3 reads CSARDAVRTVSNQPQHF.

This CDR3 is CSARRSGVLDEQFF. The chain uses TRBV20-1 and TRBJ2-1. This CDR3 spans 14 amino acids. Germline CDR1 and CDR2: DFQATT and SNEGSKA (reference sequence).

CDR3 amino acids: CSARALAGGPVENTGELFF. V gene TRBV20-1 combines with J gene TRBJ2-2; absent DNA, TCRdb's TRBD2 call cannot be checked. CDR1 DFQATT and CDR2 SNEGSKA come from the germline V gene (reference sequence). The CDR3 is made up of 19 amino acids.

The chain carries TRBV6-1 and TRBJ2-3; lacking DNA, the TRBD2 call made by TCRdb goes unchecked. This CDR3 is 13 amino acids long. Germline V lookup: CDR1 MNHNS, CDR2 SASEGT. The CDR3 is CASRFSGSDTQYF.

This chain links TRBV5-1 with TRBJ2-2; as DNA is missing, the TRBD1 call by TCRdb cannot be tested. Germline CDR1 is SGHRS and CDR2 is YFSETQ. The CDR3 is 16 amino acids. This CDR3 reads CASSLARSGRTGELFF.

The V gene is TRBV2, the J gene TRBJ1-6. This CDR3 is 13 amino acids long. The germline V gene has CDR1 SNHLY and CDR2 FYNNEI. The CDR3 sequence is CASRTYLNSPLHF.

The chain joins TRBV12-3 or TRBV12-4 to TRBJ2-6; no DNA is available, so the TRBD1 call from TCRdb remains unchecked. The CDR3 is 16 amino acids. CDR3 region: CASSPRGNSGANVLTF.

V usage is TRBV5-1 and J usage is TRBJ1-4; the D call from TCRdb, TRBD1, cannot be confirmed without DNA. CDR3 length equals 14 residues. Germline assignment: CDR1 SGHRS and CDR2 YFSETQ. The CDR3 region is CASSLGRTGAKLFF.

V gene TRBV4-1 combines with J gene TRBJ2-5; there is no DNA to check the TCRdb D call of TRBD1. Looked up from germline, CDR1 is MGHRA and CDR2 is YSYEKL. The CDR3 extends over 14 amino acids. CDR3 loop: CASSQDRGGETQYF.

The chain is built from TRBV27 and TRBJ2-4; as DNA is missing, the TRBD1 call by TCRdb cannot be tested. Germline V CDR1 and CDR2: MNHEY, SMNVEV (reference sequence). CDR3 size: 14 residues. The CDR3 reads CASKSRDSQNIQYF.

The rearrangement links TRBV5-1 to TRBJ2-7. The CDR3 consists of 13 residues. CDR1 SGHRS and CDR2 YFSETQ come from the germline V gene. CDR3 amino acids: CASSPAGVYEQYF.

The V and J genes are TRBV29-1 and TRBJ2-3; TCRdb selects TRBD1, and the lack of DNA leaves this call unchecked. Germline lookup yields CDR1 SQVTM and CDR2 ANQGSEA. The CDR3 extends over 12 amino acids. This chain's CDR3 is CSVSTRTGGKYF.

The genes are TRBV5-1 and TRBJ2-7; without DNA, the TCRdb call of TRBD2 cannot be checked. This CDR3 is built from 18 residues. Germline V lookup: CDR1 SGHRS, CDR2 YFSETQ. The chain's CDR3 is CASSLETSGGGLRDEQYF.

This chain links TRBV25-1 with TRBJ1-2; there is no DNA to check the TCRdb D call of TRBD1. The CDR3 has 14 amino acids. Germline loops: CDR1 MGHDK, CDR2 SYGVNS. The chain's CDR3 is CASSAPWRENGYTF.

The rearrangement uses TRBV6-5 and TRBJ2-7; TCRdb outputs TRBD2, but without DNA this stays unchecked. The CDR3 is 18 residues long. Germline lookup yields CDR1 MNHEY and CDR2 SVGAGI. The CDR3 loop is CASSYYGAGGPTGYEQYF.

V and J are TRBV7-2 and TRBJ1-5; no DNA is available, so the TRBD1 call from TCRdb remains unchecked. This CDR3 spans 14 amino acids. CDR1 SGHTA and CDR2 FQGNSA come from the germline V gene. The chain's CDR3 is CASSSQGANQPQHF.

V and J are TRBV6-1 and TRBJ2-2; the D call of TRBD1 rests on TCRdb alone, since no DNA is present to check it. The CDR3 consists of 18 residues. In germline, CDR1 is MNHNS, CDR2 SASEGT. The CDR3 reads CASSSRLTRQGSTGELFF.

This sequence joins TRBV2 and TRBJ2-7; the TCRdb D gene call, TRBD1, has no DNA to confirm it. The length of the CDR3 is 15 residues. From germline, CDR1 is SNHLY and CDR2 FYNNEI. CDR3 loop: CASRPDRASSYEQYF.

The CDR3 reads CASSSQRFQETQYF. The chain employs TRBV7-2 and TRBJ2-5. In germline, CDR1 is SGHTA, CDR2 FQGNSA. CDR3 size: 14 residues.

The chain recombines TRBV5-1 with TRBJ2-7. This CDR3 spans 15 amino acids. Per germline, CDR1 SGHRS and CDR2 YFSETQ. The CDR3 loop reads CASSTQSVPSYEQYF.